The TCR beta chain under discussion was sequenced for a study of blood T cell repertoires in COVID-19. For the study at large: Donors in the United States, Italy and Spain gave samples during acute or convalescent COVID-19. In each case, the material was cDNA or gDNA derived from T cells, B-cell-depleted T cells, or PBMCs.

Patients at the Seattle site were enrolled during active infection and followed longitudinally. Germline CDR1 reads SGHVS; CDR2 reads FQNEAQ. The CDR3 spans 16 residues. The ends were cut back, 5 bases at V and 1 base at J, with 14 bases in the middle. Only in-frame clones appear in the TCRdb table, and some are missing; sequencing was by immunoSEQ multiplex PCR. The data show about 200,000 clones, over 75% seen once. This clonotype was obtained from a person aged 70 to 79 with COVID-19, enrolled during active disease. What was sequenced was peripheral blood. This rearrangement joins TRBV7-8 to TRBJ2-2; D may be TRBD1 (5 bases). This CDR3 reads CASSLRTDMNTGELFF. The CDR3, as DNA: TGTGCCAGCAGCCTACGGACGGACATGAACACCGGGGAGCTGTTTTTT.